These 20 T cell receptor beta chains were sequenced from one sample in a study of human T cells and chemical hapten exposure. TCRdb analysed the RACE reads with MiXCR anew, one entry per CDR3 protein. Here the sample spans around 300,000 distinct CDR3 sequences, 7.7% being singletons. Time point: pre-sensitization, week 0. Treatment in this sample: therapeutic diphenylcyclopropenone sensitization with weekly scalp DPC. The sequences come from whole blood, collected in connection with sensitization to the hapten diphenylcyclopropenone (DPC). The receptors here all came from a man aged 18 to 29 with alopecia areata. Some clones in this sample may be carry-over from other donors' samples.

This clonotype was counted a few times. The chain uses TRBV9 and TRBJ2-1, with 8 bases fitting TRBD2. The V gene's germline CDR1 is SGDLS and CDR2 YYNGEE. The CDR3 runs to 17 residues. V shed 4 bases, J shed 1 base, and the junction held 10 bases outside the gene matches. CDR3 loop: CASSPYLLAVSYNEQFF. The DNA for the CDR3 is TGTGCCAGCAGCCCGTACCTACTAGCGGTATCCTACAATGAGCAGTTCTTC.

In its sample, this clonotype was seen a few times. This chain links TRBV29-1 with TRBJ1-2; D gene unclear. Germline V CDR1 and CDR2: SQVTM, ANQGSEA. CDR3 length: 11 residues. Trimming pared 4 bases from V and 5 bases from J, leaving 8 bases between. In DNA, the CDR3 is TGCAGCGTTGGGGAAGGGTATGGCTACACCTTC. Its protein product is CSVGEGYGYTF.

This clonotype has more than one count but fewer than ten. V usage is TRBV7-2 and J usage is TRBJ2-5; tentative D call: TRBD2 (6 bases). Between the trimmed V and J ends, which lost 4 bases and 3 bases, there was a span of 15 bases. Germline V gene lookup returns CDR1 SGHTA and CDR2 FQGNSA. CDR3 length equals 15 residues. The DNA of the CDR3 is TGTGCCAGCAGCTCATTGCCGGGACTCGAAGAGACCCAGTACTTC. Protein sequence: CASSSLPGLEETQYF.

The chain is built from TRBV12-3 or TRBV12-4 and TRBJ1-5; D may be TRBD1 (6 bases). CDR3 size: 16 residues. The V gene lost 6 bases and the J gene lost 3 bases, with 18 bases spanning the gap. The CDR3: CASSQKGGINNQPQHF. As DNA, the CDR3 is TGTGCCAGCAGCCAAAAGGGGGGGATTAACAATCAGCCCCAGCATTTT.

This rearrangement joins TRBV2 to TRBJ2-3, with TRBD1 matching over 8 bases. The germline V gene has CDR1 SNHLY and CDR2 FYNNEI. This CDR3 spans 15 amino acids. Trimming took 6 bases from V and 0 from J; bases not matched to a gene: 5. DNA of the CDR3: TGTGCCAGCAGCTCCGACAGGGGTAGCACAGATACGCAGTATTTT. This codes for CASSSDRGSTDTQYF. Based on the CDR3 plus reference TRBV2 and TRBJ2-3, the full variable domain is EPEVTQTPSHQVTQMGQEVILRCVPISNHLYFYWYRQILGQKVEFLVSFYNNEISEKSEIFDDQFSVERPDGSNFTLKIRSTKLEDSAMYFCASSSDRGSTDTQYFGPGTRLTVL.

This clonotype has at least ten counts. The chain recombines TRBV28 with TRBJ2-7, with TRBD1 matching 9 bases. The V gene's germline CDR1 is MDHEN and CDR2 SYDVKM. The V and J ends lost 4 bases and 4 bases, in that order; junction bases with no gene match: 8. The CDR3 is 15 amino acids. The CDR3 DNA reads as TGTGCCAGCAGTTCTGCCGGGACAGGGCCTTACGAGCAGTACTTC. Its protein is CASSSAGTGPYEQYF.

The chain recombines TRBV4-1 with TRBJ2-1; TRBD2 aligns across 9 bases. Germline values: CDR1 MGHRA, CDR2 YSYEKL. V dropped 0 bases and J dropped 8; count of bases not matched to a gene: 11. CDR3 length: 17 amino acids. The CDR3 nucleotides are TGCGCCAGCAGCCAAGAAGAGTCAGGGACTAGCTTAGATGAGCAGTTCTTC. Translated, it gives CASSQEESGTSLDEQFF.

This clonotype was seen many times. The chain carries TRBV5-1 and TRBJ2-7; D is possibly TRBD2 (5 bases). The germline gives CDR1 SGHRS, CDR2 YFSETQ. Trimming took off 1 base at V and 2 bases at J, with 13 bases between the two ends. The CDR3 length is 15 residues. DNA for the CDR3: TGCGCCAGCAGCTTGTGGCGGGCCCTAACCTACGAGCAGTACTTC. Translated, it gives CASSLWRALTYEQYF. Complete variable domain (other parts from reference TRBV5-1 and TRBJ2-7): KAGVTQTPRYLIKTRGQQVTLSCSPISGHRSVSWYQQTPGQGLQFLFEYFSETQRNKGNFPGRFSGRQFSNSRSEMNVSTLELGDSALYLCASSLWRALTYEQYFGPGTRLTVT.

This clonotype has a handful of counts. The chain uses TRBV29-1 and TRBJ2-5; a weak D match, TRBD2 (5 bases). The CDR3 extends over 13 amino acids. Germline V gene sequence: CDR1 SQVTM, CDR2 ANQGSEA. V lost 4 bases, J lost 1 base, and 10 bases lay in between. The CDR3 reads CSVVRAGQETQYF. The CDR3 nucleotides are TGCAGCGTTGTGCGGGCCGGCCAAGAGACCCAGTACTTC.

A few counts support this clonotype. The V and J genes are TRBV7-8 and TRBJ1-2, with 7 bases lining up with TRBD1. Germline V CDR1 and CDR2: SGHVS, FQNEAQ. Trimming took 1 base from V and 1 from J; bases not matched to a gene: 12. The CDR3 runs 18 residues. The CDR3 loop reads CASSLEPIQGTVNYGYTF. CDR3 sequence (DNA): TGTGCCAGCAGCTTAGAACCCATCCAAGGGACAGTTAACTATGGCTACACCTTC.

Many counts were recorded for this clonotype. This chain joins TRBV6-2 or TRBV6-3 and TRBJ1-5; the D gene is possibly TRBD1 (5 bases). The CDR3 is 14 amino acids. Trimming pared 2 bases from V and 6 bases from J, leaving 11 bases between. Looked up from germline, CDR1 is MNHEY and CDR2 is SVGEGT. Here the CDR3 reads CASSYLWGRQPQHF. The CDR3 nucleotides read TGTGCCAGCAGTTACCTGTGGGGACGTCAGCCCCAGCATTTT.

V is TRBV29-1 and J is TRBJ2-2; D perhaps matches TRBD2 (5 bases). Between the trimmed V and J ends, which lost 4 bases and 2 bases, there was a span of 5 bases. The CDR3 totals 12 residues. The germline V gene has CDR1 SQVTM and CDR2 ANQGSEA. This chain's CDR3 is CSVGTNTGELFF. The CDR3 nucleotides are TGCAGCGTTGGGACTAACACCGGGGAGCTGTTTTTT.

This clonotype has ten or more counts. The CDR3 reads CASSEDMAGDQPQHF. The CDR3, as DNA: TGTGCCAGCAGTGAAGATATGGCAGGGGACCAGCCCCAGCATTTT. V is TRBV2 and J is TRBJ1-5; TRBD1 is a possible D gene (6 bases). This CDR3 comprises 15 residues. Trimming shortened V by 1 base and J by 7 bases, and 14 bases separated the two germline ends. From germline, CDR1 is SNHLY and CDR2 FYNNEI. The full variable domain, with the rest looked up from reference TRBV2 and TRBJ1-5, is EPEVTQTPSHQVTQMGQEVILRCVPISNHLYFYWYRQILGQKVEFLVSFYNNEISEKSEIFDDQFSVERPDGSNFTLKIRSTKLEDSAMYFCASSEDMAGDQPQHFGDGTRLSIL.

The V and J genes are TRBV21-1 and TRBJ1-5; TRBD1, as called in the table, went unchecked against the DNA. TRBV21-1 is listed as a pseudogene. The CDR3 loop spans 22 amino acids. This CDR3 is CASLGVRPLTLGARYSNQPQHF. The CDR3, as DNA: TGTGCCAGTCTCGGGGTACGGCCACTTACTTTGGGGGCGAGGTATAGCAATCAGCCCCAGCATTTT.

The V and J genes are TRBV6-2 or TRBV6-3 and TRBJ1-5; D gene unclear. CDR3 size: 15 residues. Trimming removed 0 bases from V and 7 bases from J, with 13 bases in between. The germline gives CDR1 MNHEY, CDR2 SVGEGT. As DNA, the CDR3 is TGTGCCAGCAGTTACTCACCAGACAATCGGCAGCCCCAGCATTTT. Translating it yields CASSYSPDNRQPQHF.

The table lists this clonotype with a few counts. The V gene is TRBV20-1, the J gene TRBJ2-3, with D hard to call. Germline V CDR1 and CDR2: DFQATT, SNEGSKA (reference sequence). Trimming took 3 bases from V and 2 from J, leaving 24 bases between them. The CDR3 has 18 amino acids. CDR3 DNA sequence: TGCAGTGCTAGTGGAGCAGGAACCAGGCTGAGGCCCACAGATACGCAGTATTTT. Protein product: CSASGAGTRLRPTDTQYF.

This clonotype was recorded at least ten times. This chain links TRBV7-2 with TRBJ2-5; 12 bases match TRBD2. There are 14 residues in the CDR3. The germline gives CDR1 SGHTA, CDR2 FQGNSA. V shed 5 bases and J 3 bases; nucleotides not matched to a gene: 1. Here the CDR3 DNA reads TGTGCCAGCAGCCGACTAGCGGGGGAAGAGACCCAGTACTTC. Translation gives CASSRLAGEETQYF.

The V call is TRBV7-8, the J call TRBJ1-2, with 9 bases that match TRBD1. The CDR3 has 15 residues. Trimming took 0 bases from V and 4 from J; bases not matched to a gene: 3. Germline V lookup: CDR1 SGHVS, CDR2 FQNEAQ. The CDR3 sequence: CASSLAVQGAYGYTF. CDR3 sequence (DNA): TGTGCCAGCAGCTTAGCGGTACAGGGGGCCTATGGCTACACCTTC.

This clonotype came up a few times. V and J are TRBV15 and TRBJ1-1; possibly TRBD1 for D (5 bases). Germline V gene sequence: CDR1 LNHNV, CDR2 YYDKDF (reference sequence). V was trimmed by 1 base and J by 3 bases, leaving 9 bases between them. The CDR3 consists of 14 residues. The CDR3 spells CATSRAGGHTEAFF. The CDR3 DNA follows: TGTGCCACCAGCAGAGCGGGGGGTCACACTGAAGCTTTCTTT.

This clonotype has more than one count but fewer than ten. CDR3 amino acids: CASSLIGGSYNEQFF. DNA of the CDR3: TGTGCCAGCAGCTTAATAGGGGGCTCCTACAATGAGCAGTTCTTC. The chain recombines TRBV7-3 with TRBJ2-1; maybe TRBD1 (6 bases). The CDR3 totals 15 residues. V dropped 1 base and J dropped 0 bases, with 7 bases sitting between them. The V gene's germline CDR1 is SGHTA and CDR2 FQGTGA.